Below, one TCR beta chain is given with its context. What this receptor recognizes is not known. No base-level quality is on record; no much larger clone is a single base apart. The protocol used for the library was PCR. The listed sequencing device is Illumina HiSeq 2500. TCR library preparation used molecular barcoding, with unique molecular identifiers applied to normalize quantification of the TCRbeta repertoire. The raw public data were reprocessed by TCRdb itself: fastp quality trimming at Q25, MiXCR clonotype calling, in-frame beta chains only. Every CDR3 protein is listed once, alongside the most common genes and DNA of its rows. The sample table holds about a million distinct CDR3 sequences, of which about 29% were seen once. Together, the top ten hold roughly 27% of the sample. The meaning of the sample's treatment or condition label: allogeneic hematopoietic cell transplantation with graft depleted of TCRalphabeta T cells and CD19 B cells. TCRalphabeta/CD19-depleted allogeneic hematopoietic cell grafts were given to the transplant recipients, all of whom were children.

The record originates from a study of T-cell reconstitution after alpha-beta-depleted transplantation in children (dated by TCRdb to the mid-2010s). In terms of the full investigation: Using TCR repertoire profiling, the study followed T-cell immune reconstitution in a quantitative way in children after TCRalphabeta/CD19-depleted allogeneic hematopoietic cell transplantation. The full study reports these points: About two months after transplant, the apparently early recovery of alphabetaT-cell counts reportedly depended on just several hundred clones that had expanded rapidly and came from non-depleted graft cells. Over subsequent months, a decline in hyperexpanded clone frequencies was noted, and after one year, T-cell counts and TCRbeta diversity were mostly ascribed to newly produced T cells. In some patients, high TCRbeta diversity at day 60 was attributed to recipient T cells and intrathymic progenitors that had survived conditioning.

Sequences LGHDT (CDR1) and YNNKEL (CDR2) are obtained from the germline V gene (reference sequence). From its cysteine to its phenylalanine, the CDR3 spans 15 amino acids. Only the CDR3 DNA is retained, 45 bases long and in frame from the first base. V is pared back by 2 bases and J by 4 bases, with 15 bases lying between the germline termini. The sequence came from a boy under three years old who had a stem cell transplant for SCID, so the T cells may come from the graft donor. The chain is encoded by TRBV3-1 joined to TRBJ2-7; TRBD1 might be the D gene, on 6 matching bases. Sequenced material: PBMCs, mostly from graft donor cells, taken 360 days after TCRalphabeta/CD19-depleted stem cell transplant. This receptor carries the CDR3 CASSQFSGQPYEQYF. In nucleotides, the sequence is TGTGCCAGCAGCCAATTCTCAGGACAGCCGTACGAGCAGTACTTC.